This T cell receptor (beta chain) comes out of a study of shared clonotypes between healthy human individuals. Across the whole study: A donor's plate count was three for CD4 naive and three for CD4 memory; CD8 naive had two and CD8 memory one.

The V and J ends lost 4 bases and 4 bases respectively, with 14 bases between them. The CDR3 contains 14 residues. Germline V gives CDR1 SGHRS, CDR2 YFSETQ. This table comes from immunoSEQ multiplex PCR, and its TCRdb copy is limited to in-frame clones, with some not included. Of about 1.5 million clones listed, roughly 96% are singletons. The sequence was obtained from a man aged 25-45 years in good health. Sequenced: naive CD4+ T cells sorted from blood. Noted subset: CD45RA+ positively selected. The V and J genes are TRBV5-1 and TRBJ2-5, with no clear D. As DNA, the CDR3 is TGCGCCAGCAGCGATCTCGGCCTCCCAGAGACCCAGTACTTC. Protein: CASSDLGLPETQYF.